This paragraph covers one T cell receptor (beta chain) sequence. Each CDR3 protein gets one entry after TCRdb re-called the RT-PCR reads with MiXCR. The sample has about 680,000 distinct CDR3 sequences, around 14% seen once. The V gene lost 8 bases and the J gene lost 3 bases, with 16 bases spanning the gap. The length of the CDR3 is 15 residues. Germline assignment: CDR1 LGHDT and CDR2 YNNKEL (reference sequence). Input material: memory CD4+ T cells from blood. The V gene is TRBV3-1, the J gene TRBJ2-2; the D gene could be TRBD1 or TRBD2 (5 bases each). The receptor comes from a female donor in good health, serving as a healthy control. Here the CDR3 reads CASGTGTLDTGELFF. Written as DNA, the CDR3 is TGTGCCAGCGGGACCGGGACCCTTGACACCGGGGAGCTGTTTTTT.